The 32 T cell receptor beta chains listed next were all sequenced from one sample in a study of blood T cells in healthy people across ages. The second PCR ran roughly 6 to 11 cycles with a sample-barcoded 5' primer and J-beta primers. Each CDR3 protein gets one entry after TCRdb re-called the 5' RACE reads with MiXCR. Seen here are hundreds of thousands of distinct CDR3 sequences, approximately 30% observed once, and the top ten hold just over 15%. Sequencing input: blood. The receptors derive from a woman at least 80 years old in good health.

The genes are TRBV20-1 and TRBJ2-1; no clear D gene. Trimming left V 0 bases short and J 5 bases short, with 11 bases between. Germline values: CDR1 DFQATT, CDR2 SNEGSKA (reference sequence). The CDR3 loop spans 14 amino acids. The CDR3 loop is CSARDLVLNNEQFF. CDR3 sequence (DNA): TGCAGTGCTAGAGATCTGGTCTTAAACAATGAGCAGTTCTTC.

The V gene is TRBV5-1, the J gene TRBJ1-2; 12 bases fit TRBD1. The CDR3 contains 17 residues. Unmatched junction bases numbered 10, after V lost 4 bases and J lost 3 bases. The germline V gene encodes CDR1 SGHRS and CDR2 YFSETQ. CDR3 sequence reads: CASSLSGTGGDDYGYTF. Here the CDR3 DNA reads TGCGCCAGCAGCCTCTCCGGGACAGGGGGCGACGACTATGGCTACACCTTC.

This clonotype occurred many times. The chain carries TRBV3-1 and TRBJ2-5, with D unresolved. V was clipped by 4 bases and J by 2 bases, with 11 bases between them. This CDR3 comprises 14 residues. Germline V gives CDR1 LGHDT, CDR2 YNNKEL (reference sequence). CDR3 sequence reads: CASSPTDGQETQYF. The CDR3 DNA reads as TGTGCCAGCAGCCCAACCGACGGTCAAGAGACCCAGTACTTC.

The V call is TRBV7-9, the J call TRBJ2-6; 9 nucleotides align to TRBD1. With 5 bases clipped from V and 3 bases from J, the junction kept 8 bases outside the gene matches. The CDR3 has 17 amino acids. From germline, CDR1 is SEHNR and CDR2 FQNEAQ (reference sequence). Here the CDR3 DNA reads TGTGCCAGCAGCCTCCGGGACAGGGTTCATGGGGCCAACGTCCTGACTTTC. It is translated as CASSLRDRVHGANVLTF.

This clonotype was seen repeatedly, ten times or more. V usage is TRBV20-1 and J usage is TRBJ2-5; a possible D gene is TRBD1 (6 bases). CDR1 and CDR2 from the germline V gene are DFQATT and SNEGSKA (reference sequence). There are 14 residues in the CDR3. The V end was cut by 5 bases, the J end by 5 bases, with 18 bases between. CDR3 residues: CSAPGQGLGETQYF. CDR3 sequence (DNA): TGCAGTGCTCCCGGGCAGGGGCTGGGGGAGACCCAGTACTTC.

The CDR3 nucleotides are TGTGCCAGCAGTTACTCGACGGACAATGAGCAGTTCTTC. It yields the protein CASSYSTDNEQFF. The rearrangement links TRBV6-5 to TRBJ2-1; D ambiguous. V was shortened by 0 bases and J by 5 bases, with 5 bases between the two germline ends. The CDR3 extends over 13 amino acids. CDR1 MNHEY and CDR2 SVGAGI come from the germline V gene.

This clonotype was observed once. The chain links TRBV30 to TRBJ2-3, with unresolved D. This CDR3 spans 16 amino acids. V lost 0 bases and J 0 bases, leaving 13 bases between the germline ends. CDR1 is GTSNPN, CDR2 SVGIG, per germline (reference sequence). The CDR3 sequence is CAWSVRRPISTDTQYF. CDR3 nucleotides: TGTGCCTGGAGTGTACGTAGACCCATTAGCACAGATACGCAGTATTTT.

Ten or more counts support this clonotype. V gene TRBV20-1 combines with J gene TRBJ2-3, with 16 bases identical to TRBD2. Germline CDR1 reads DFQATT; CDR2 reads SNEGSKA (reference sequence). This CDR3 comprises 18 residues. V dropped 6 bases and J dropped 4; count of bases not matched to a gene: 13. This CDR3 reads CSATPGLAGGRSSDTQYF. CDR3 DNA: TGCAGTGCAACCCCGGGACTAGCGGGGGGGCGTAGTTCAGATACGCAGTATTTT.

This clonotype was observed a few times. The chain joins TRBV11-1 to TRBJ1-1, with D possibly TRBD1 on 6 matching bases. The ends were cut back, 5 bases at V and 0 bases at J, with 19 bases in the middle. The V gene's germline CDR1 is SGHAT and CDR2 FQDESV (reference sequence). The CDR3 loop spans 17 amino acids. The chain's CDR3 is CASSPQIGGGLNTEAFF. As DNA, the CDR3 is TGTGCCAGCAGCCCCCAAATCGGCGGGGGGCTGAACACTGAAGCTTTCTTT.

This clonotype came up many times. J is TRBJ2-7 and V is TRBV2; 8 nucleotides match TRBD1. The CDR3 consists of 14 residues. Trimming removed 10 bases from V and 3 bases from J; junction bases left unmatched: 11. Germline V CDR1 and CDR2: SNHLY, FYNNEI. The CDR3 sequence: CATKDREFYYEQYF. The DNA for the CDR3 is TGTGCCACCAAGGACAGGGAATTCTACTACGAGCAGTACTTC. The variable domain in full, with the rest retrieved from reference TRBV2 and TRBJ2-7, is EPEVTQTPSHQVTQMGQEVILRCVPISNHLYFYWYRQILGQKVEFLVSFYNNEISEKSEIFDDQFSVERPDGSNFTLKIRSTKLEDSAMYFCATKDREFYYEQYFGPGTRLTVT.

The chain combines TRBV27 with TRBJ1-6, with 9 bases identical to TRBD1. The V gene's germline CDR1 is MNHEY and CDR2 SMNVEV (reference sequence). The CDR3 runs to 15 residues. After removal of 5 bases from V and 9 bases from J, the junction contained 8 bases not matched to a gene. CDR3 coding DNA: TGTGCCAGCAGTCGCGCCCGGGACAGGGTTTCACCCCTCCACTTT. This sequence encodes CASSRARDRVSPLHF.

The chain has TRBV19 and TRBJ1-2, with no clear D. The germline gives CDR1 LNHDA, CDR2 SQIVND (reference sequence). CDR3 length equals 15 residues. V dropped 4 bases and J dropped 4 bases, with 16 bases sitting between them. The CDR3 sequence: CASSTRPMEGYGYTF. Here the CDR3 DNA reads TGTGCCAGTAGTACCAGGCCCATGGAAGGCTATGGCTACACCTTC.

V gene TRBV5-4 combines with J gene TRBJ2-7, with 10 bases matching TRBD2. The CDR3 is 16 amino acids. The junction had 11 bases not matched to a gene; V was cut back by 1 base and J by 7 bases. The V gene's germline CDR1 is SGHNT and CDR2 YYREEE (reference sequence). The CDR3 nucleotides read TGTGCCAGCAGCTTGTATTCGAGCGGGGGGGCAGGAGAGCAGTACTTC. This encodes CASSLYSSGGAGEQYF.

This clonotype occurred a few times. Sequence at one end of the junction differs from germline and may be a read error. J is TRBJ2-3 and V is TRBV10-3; 9 nucleotides agree with TRBD2. Germline V CDR1 and CDR2: ENHRY, SYGVKD. The CDR3 covers 15 residues. The CDR3 loop reads CAISERRGGTDAQYF. CDR3 bases: TGTGCCATCAGTGAAAGGCGGGGGGGCACAGATGCGCAGTATTTT.

This clonotype has just one count. A read error may be the cause here, since a much bigger clone is one base away. The chain links TRBV2 to TRBJ2-3; D is undetermined. This CDR3 is 13 amino acids long. Germline assignment: CDR1 SNHLY and CDR2 FYNNEI. This chain's CDR3 is CASRGPSTDTRYF. The CDR3 bases are TGTGCCAGCAGAGGACCGAGCACAGATACGCGGTATTTT.

Details on this clonotype: This may come from a read error, since a much larger clone is one base off. This chain links TRBV2 with TRBJ2-1; D gene ambiguous. The end of the DNA is better explained by TRBJ2-7, so the J call may be wrong. Looked up from germline, CDR1 is SNHLY and CDR2 is FYNNEI. The CDR3 has 15 amino acids. For the CDR3, the DNA is TGTGCCAGCAGTGTTGGGGATAGCTCCTACAATGAGCAGTACTTC. It translates to CASSVGDSSYNEQYF.

This CDR3 is CSARDQDGNAYNEQFF. The DNA for the CDR3 is TGCAGTGCTAGAGATCAGGACGGGAACGCCTACAATGAGCAGTTCTTC. The chain links TRBV20-1 to TRBJ2-1; TRBD2 is a possible D gene (5 bases). Germline loops: CDR1 DFQATT, CDR2 SNEGSKA (reference sequence). The V gene lost 0 bases and the J gene lost 2 bases, with 14 bases spanning the gap. The CDR3 covers 16 residues.

This clonotype was seen just once. This chain connects TRBV7-2 to TRBJ2-7; D remains unclear. Germline loops: CDR1 SGHTA, CDR2 FQGNSA. Trimming pared 2 bases from V and 3 bases from J, leaving 14 bases between. CDR3 length: 15 residues. CDR3 in amino acids: CASSLSVQALYEQYF. CDR3 DNA: TGTGCCAGCAGCTTATCGGTCCAGGCCCTCTACGAGCAGTACTTC.

This clonotype was recorded at least ten times. This chain uses TRBV9 with TRBJ2-7; D gene uncertain. Trimming took 0 bases from V and 5 from J, leaving 15 bases between them. The CDR3 is 15 residues long. CDR1 and CDR2 from the germline V gene are SGDLS and YYNGEE. The CDR3 is CASSVDGERGDEQYF. The CDR3 coding sequence is TGTGCCAGCAGCGTAGATGGGGAAAGAGGTGACGAGCAGTACTTC.

This clonotype has at least ten counts. The chain joins TRBV10-3 to TRBJ2-7, with 11 positions matching TRBD1. This CDR3 region has 13 residues. V lost 11 bases, J lost 5 bases, and 8 bases stayed unmatched. Germline assignment: CDR1 ENHRY and CDR2 SYGVKD. The CDR3 sequence is CAATGTGGDEQYF. The CDR3 DNA is TGTGCCGCAACCGGGACAGGGGGTGACGAGCAGTACTTC.

In this sample, this clonotype turned up a few times. This may arise from a read error, as a much more abundant clone is one base away. This chain uses TRBV6-1 with TRBJ2-4; no clear D. The end of the DNA aligns better with TRBJ2-7, so the J call may be wrong. There are 14 residues in the CDR3. Per the germline V gene, CDR1 is MNHNS and CDR2 is SASEGT. The CDR3 DNA follows: TGTGCCAGCAGTGCAATCCGGATCCCCTACGAGCAGTACTTC. This gives the protein CASSAIRIPYEQYF.

There are many counts of this clonotype. This chain joins TRBV6-5 and TRBJ2-7; TRBD2 aligns across 7 bases. The V and J ends lost 6 bases and 2 bases, in that order; junction bases with no gene match: 10. The CDR3 covers 15 residues. Germline CDR1 reads MNHEY; CDR2 reads SVGAGI. Here the CDR3 DNA reads TGTGCCAGCAGGCCTCCGCGGGGGACTCCCTACGAGCAGTACTTC. Translated: CASRPPRGTPYEQYF.

This clonotype was counted once. The V call is TRBV20-1, the J call TRBJ2-1, with 10 nucleotides matching TRBD2. Germline-derived CDR1 and CDR2 are DFQATT and SNEGSKA (reference sequence). Trimming at V came to 0 bases and at J to 9 bases, leaving 11 bases not matched to a gene. The CDR3 has 16 residues. CDR3 region: CSARDPLAGGVFEQFF. CDR3 bases: TGCAGTGCTAGAGATCCATTAGCGGGAGGAGTTTTTGAGCAGTTCTTC.

This clonotype was found many times. The chain carries TRBV12-3 or TRBV12-4 and TRBJ1-5; D is uncertain. The CDR3 totals 11 residues. V was clipped by 6 bases and J by 7 bases, with 7 bases between them. The CDR3 bases are TGTGCCAGCAGCCACGGGCAGCCCCAGCATTTT. This gives the protein CASSHGQPQHF.

Many counts were recorded for this clonotype. This chain connects TRBV20-1 to TRBJ2-1; 8 nucleotides line up with TRBD2. This CDR3 contains 14 residues. V shed 6 bases, J shed 9 bases, and the junction held 13 bases outside the gene matches. Per germline, CDR1 DFQATT and CDR2 SNEGSKA (reference sequence). CDR3 in amino acids: CSASTAGDQGEQFF. The CDR3 nucleotides read TGCAGTGCCAGCACAGCGGGGGACCAGGGTGAGCAGTTCTTC.

In its sample, this clonotype was seen many times. The chain joins TRBV3-1 to TRBJ2-7, with TRBD1 matching 7 bases. This CDR3 region has 15 residues. V dropped 1 base and J dropped 3; count of bases not matched to a gene: 6. Germline CDR1 LGHDT, CDR2 YNNKEL (reference sequence). CDR3 loop: CASSQAPTGIYEQYF. CDR3 nucleotides: TGTGCCAGCAGCCAAGCTCCGACAGGGATCTACGAGCAGTACTTC.

Note on this clonotype: A clone one base away is much larger, so this may be a read error. The J gene is TRBJ1-2, the V gene TRBV6-4; D unclear. CDR3 length equals 12 residues. The germline V and J ends were trimmed by 2 bases and 8 bases, with 9 bases remaining between them. The germline CDR1 and CDR2 sequences are MRHNA and SNTAGT. The CDR3 loop reads CASSDPRNGYTF. DNA of the CDR3: TGTGCCAGCAGTGACCCCCGGAACGGCTACACCTTC.

As regards this clonotype: A much larger clone lies one base from this, so it may be a read error. V usage is TRBV12-3 or TRBV12-4 and J usage is TRBJ2-3; D call uncertain. The V and J ends lost 2 bases and 6 bases respectively, with 3 bases between them. CDR3 length equals 11 residues. The CDR3 DNA reads as TGTGCCAGCAGTTTATGGGATACGCAGTATTTT. Its translation is CASSLWDTQYF.

This chain links TRBV12-5 with TRBJ2-2; possibly TRBD1 for D (5 bases). The germline V gene has CDR1 LGHNT and CDR2 FRNRAP. CDR3 length equals 16 residues. The germline V and J ends were trimmed by 7 bases and 7 bases, with 22 bases remaining between them. CDR3 coding DNA: TGTGCTAGTGTCCCTCACGAAAAAGGGGAAGTCGGGGAGCTGTTTTTT. Residues: CASVPHEKGEVGELFF.

About this clonotype: A much larger clone lies one base from this, so it may be a read error. The chain is built from TRBV6-2 or TRBV6-3 and TRBJ2-5; D is perhaps TRBD1 (6 bases). Per the germline V gene, CDR1 is MNHEY and CDR2 is SVGEGT. The CDR3 is 14 residues long. CDR3 nucleotide sequence: TGTGTCAGCAGTTACTGGGGGCAGGAAGAGACCCAGTACTTC. Its translation is CVSSYWGQEETQYF.

This clonotype came up a few times. This rearrangement joins TRBV7-3 to TRBJ1-1, with a possible D match to TRBD1 (6 bases). The germline V gene has CDR1 SGHTA and CDR2 FQGTGA. The CDR3 runs to 13 residues. The V gene lost 5 bases and the J gene lost 7 bases, with 14 bases spanning the gap. CDR3 coding DNA: TGTGCCAGCAGCCTCCACCAGGGGAGTGAAGCTTTCTTT. Encoded protein: CASSLHQGSEAFF.

In this sample, this clonotype turned up many times. The V and J genes are TRBV5-6 and TRBJ2-5; 8 bases fit TRBD1. V trimming: 2 bases; J trimming: 4 bases; junction bases outside the gene matches: 7. The CDR3 runs 15 residues. CDR1 SGHDT and CDR2 YYEEEE come from the germline V gene. CDR3 nucleotides: TGTGCCAGCAGCTTTTCGACAGGGGTGGGAGAGACCCAGTACTTC. Translation: CASSFSTGVGETQYF. Based on the CDR3 plus reference TRBV5-6 and TRBJ2-5, the full variable domain is DAGVTQSPTHLIKTRGQQVTLRCSPKSGHDTVSWYQQALGQGPQFIFQYYEEEERQRGNFPDRFSGHQFPNYSSELNVNALLLGDSALYLCASSFSTGVGETQYFGPGTRLLVL.